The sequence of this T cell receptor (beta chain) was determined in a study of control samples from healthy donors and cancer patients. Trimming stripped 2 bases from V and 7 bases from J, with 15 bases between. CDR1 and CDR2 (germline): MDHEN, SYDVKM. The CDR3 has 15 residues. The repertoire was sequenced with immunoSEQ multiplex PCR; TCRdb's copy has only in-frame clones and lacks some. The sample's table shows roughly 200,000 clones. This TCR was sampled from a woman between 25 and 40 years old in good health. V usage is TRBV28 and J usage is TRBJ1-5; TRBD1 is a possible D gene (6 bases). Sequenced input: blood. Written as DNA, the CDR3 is TGTGCCAGCAGTTTAGAGGGGAGGGGGGACCAGCCCCAGCATTTT. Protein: CASSLEGRGDQPQHF.